This T cell receptor (beta chain) was obtained from a study of post-analysis software for immune sequencing data. Whole-study context: There were relapsing-remitting, secondary progressive and progressive-relapsing multiple sclerosis among the disease courses included.

About this clonotype itself: Its cognate antigen is unknown.

Prepared TCR beta cDNA libraries contained unique molecular identifiers. The yield from about 1 to 10 million T cells was around 500,000 cDNA molecules in total. TCRdb passed the PCR reads through MiXCR, listing each CDR3 protein once. This table has 700,000 to 900,000 distinct CDR3 sequences, around 46% appearing once. General study findings and limits: Controls' normalized Chao1 diversity significantly exceeded that of multiple sclerosis patients. By F measure, strong co-clustering occurred among samples prepared in the same batch. In patients, TRBV5-6, TRBV5-1 and TRBV20-1 belonged to five TRBV segments found more frequently than in controls.

The CDR3 has 17 amino acids. Germline values: CDR1 SGHNT, CDR2 YENEEA. Trimming cost V 5 bases and J 3 bases; bases outside gene matches: 12. The rearrangement joins TRBV11-3 to TRBJ2-3; 9 positions match TRBD2. Sequencing was done on a sample of blood. The sequence derives from a girl aged 10-17 years with multiple sclerosis. Here the CDR3 reads CASSPLWGSGSTDTQYF. In DNA, the CDR3 is TGTGCCAGCAGCCCCCTTTGGGGTAGCGGGAGTACAGATACGCAGTATTTT.